The T cell receptor (beta chain) described here comes from a study of blood T cell repertoires in COVID-19. Background on the study: T cells, B-cell-depleted T cells, or PBMCs provided the cDNA or gDNA that served as material.

The J segment lost 0 bases and the V segment lost 11 bases, leaving 7 bases of the junction unmatched. CDR1 SNHLY and CDR2 FYNNEI come from the germline V gene. CDR3 length: 15 residues. Using immunoSEQ multiplex PCR, the repertoire was profiled, and TCRdb retains in-frame clones only, with some absent. The data show under 300,000 clones, over 80% seen once. This clone occurred a few times. The chain has TRBV2 and TRBJ2-1; 10 positions agree with TRBD2. This TCR came from a woman aged 40 to 50 who had recovered from COVID-19. Material for sequencing was peripheral blood. The CDR3 nucleotides read TGTGCCGGAGCGGGGGGGCTAAGCTCCTACAATGAGCAGTTCTTC. Translated, it gives CAGAGGLSSYNEQFF.